This T cell receptor beta chain was captured by sequencing in a study of shared clonotypes between healthy human individuals. The assay was immunoSEQ multiplex PCR, and TCRdb's table has in-frame clones only and misses some. This sample has fewer than 1.6 million clones, with about 98.5% found just once. The germline gives CDR1 SEHNR, CDR2 FQNEAQ (reference sequence). V lost 2 bases and J lost 4, with 14 bases in between. This CDR3 contains 15 residues. Sequencing was done on a sample of naive CD4+ T cells sorted from blood. Subset described: CD45RA+ positively selected. The receptor comes from a man aged 25 to 40 in good health. The gene calls are TRBV7-9 and TRBJ1-1; D may be TRBD1 (6 bases). In DNA, the CDR3 is TGTGCCAGCAGCTTATGGTCCGGGACACGCACTGAAGCTTTCTTT. This codes for CASSLWSGTRTEAFF. The whole variable domain, filled in from reference TRBV7-9 and TRBJ1-1, reads DTGVSQNPRHKITKRGQNVTFRCDPISEHNRLYWYRQTLGQGPEFLTYFQNEAQLEKSRLLSDRFSAERPKGSFSTLEIQRTEQGDSAMYLCASSLWSGTRTEAFFGQGTRLTVV.